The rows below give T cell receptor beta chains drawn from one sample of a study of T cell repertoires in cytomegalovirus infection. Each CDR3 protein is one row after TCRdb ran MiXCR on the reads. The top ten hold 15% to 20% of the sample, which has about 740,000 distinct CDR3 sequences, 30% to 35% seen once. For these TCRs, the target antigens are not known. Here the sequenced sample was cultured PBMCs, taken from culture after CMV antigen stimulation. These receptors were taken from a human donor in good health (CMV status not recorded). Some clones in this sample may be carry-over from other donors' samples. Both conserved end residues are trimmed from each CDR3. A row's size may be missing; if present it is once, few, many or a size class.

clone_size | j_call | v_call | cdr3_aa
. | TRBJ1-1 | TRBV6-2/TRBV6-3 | ASSYRNSEAF
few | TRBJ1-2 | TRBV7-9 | ASSWEQDRRDYGYT
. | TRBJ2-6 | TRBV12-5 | ASGLVVGTGANVLT
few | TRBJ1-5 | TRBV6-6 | ASSYSTGLGQPQH
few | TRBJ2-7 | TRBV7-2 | ASKQGPTSSYEQY
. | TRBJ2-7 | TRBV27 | ASSTGVKTYERY
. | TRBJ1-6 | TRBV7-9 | ASSPQGGEYSPLH
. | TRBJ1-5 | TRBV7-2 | ASSLAVDTQPQH
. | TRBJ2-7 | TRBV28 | ASSPDEVYRNEQY
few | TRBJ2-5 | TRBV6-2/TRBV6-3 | ASSYPVDDYLKETQY
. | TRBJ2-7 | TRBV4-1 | ASSARLSAYEQY
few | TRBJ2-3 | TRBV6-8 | ASSYSLGVGGTDTQY
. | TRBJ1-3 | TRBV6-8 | ASRSGGENTIY
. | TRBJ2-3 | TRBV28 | ASSSLRDRKRRGSTDTQY
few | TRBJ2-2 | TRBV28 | ASSPRKGGPVGELF
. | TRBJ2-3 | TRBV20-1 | SARAPGVIGTDTQY
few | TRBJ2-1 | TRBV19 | ASTRGNYNEQF
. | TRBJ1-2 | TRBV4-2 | ASSLDSSNYGYT
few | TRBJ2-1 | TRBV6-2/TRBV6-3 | ASSHTRGVNEQF
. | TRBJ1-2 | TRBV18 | ASSPETGGRDGYT
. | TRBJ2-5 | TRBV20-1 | SATWAGRQETQY
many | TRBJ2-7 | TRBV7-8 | ASSLFSTSSYEQY
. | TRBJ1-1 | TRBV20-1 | SANLRGGPNTEAF
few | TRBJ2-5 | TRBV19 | ASSIDKETQY
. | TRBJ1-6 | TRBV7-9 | ASSPYMNSPLH
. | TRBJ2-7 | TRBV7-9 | ASSDAGAYEQY
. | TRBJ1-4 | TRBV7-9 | ASSLPLQGVGEKLF
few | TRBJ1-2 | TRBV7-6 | ASSPPGGSYGYT
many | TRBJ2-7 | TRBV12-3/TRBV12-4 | ASNRGGAGVEQY
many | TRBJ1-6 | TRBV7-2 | ASSFGSDSPLH
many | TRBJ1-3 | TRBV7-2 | ASSFPSSGNTIY
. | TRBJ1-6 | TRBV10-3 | ATSWTSDGYNSPLH
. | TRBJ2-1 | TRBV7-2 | ASGWIGGANEQF
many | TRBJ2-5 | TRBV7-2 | ASSLVGTSGGIAETQY
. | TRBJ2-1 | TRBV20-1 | SARDGLAGGGF
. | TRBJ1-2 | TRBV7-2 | ASSLPDSSYGYT
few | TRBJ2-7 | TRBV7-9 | ASSFSNYEQY
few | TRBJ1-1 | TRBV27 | ASSLWEKDTEAF
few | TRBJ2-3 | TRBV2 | ASSFGSGTDTQY
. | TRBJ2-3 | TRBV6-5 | ASRTRGVGTDTQY
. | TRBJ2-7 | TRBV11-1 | ASSPDPYRDYEQY
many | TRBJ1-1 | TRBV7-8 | ASSLGEMNTEAF
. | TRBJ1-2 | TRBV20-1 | SARDPEVEGYT
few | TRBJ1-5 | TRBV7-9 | ASSPLPGVRLDSNQPQH
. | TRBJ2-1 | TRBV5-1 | ASSQVAGGLDEQF
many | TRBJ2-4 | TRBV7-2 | ASSPRGGGPAKNIQY
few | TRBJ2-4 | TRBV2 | ASSDSGGKNIQY
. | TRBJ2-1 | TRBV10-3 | AISNEQF
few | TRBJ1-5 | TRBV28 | ASSLPHRISNQPQH
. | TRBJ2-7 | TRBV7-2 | ASSRGEGPYEQY